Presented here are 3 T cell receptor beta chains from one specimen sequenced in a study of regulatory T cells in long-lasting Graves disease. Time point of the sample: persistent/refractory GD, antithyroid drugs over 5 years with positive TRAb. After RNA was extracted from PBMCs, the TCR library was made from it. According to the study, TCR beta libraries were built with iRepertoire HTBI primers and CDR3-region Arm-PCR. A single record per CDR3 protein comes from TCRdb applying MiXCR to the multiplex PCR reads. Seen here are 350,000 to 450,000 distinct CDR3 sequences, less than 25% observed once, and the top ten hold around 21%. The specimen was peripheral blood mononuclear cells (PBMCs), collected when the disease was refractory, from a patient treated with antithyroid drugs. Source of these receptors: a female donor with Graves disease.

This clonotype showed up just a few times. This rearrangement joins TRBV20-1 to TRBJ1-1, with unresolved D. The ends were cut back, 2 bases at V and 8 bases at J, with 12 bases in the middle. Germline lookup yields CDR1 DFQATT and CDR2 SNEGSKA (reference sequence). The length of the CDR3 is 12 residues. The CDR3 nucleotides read TGCAGTGCTAGAAGGTGGGGAATGGAAGCTTTCTTT. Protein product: CSARRWGMEAFF.

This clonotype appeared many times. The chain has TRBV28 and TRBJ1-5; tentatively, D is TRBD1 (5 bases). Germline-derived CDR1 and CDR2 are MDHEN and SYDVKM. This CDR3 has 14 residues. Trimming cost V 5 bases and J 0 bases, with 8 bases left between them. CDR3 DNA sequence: TGTGCCAGCAGTCAGGACATTAGCAATCAGCCCCAGCATTTT. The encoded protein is CASSQDISNQPQHF.

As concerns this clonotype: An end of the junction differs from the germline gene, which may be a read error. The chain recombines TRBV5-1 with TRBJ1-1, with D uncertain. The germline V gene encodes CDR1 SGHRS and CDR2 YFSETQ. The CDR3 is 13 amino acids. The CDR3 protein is CASSPPGRPEAFF. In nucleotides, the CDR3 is TGTGCCAGCAGCCCCCCAGGCCGTCCTGAAGCTTTCTTT.